The clone carrying this T cell receptor beta chain was seen ten or more times. The method for making cDNA was 5'RACE, and it used 10-nucleotide random UMIs. Using its own MiXCR run on the 5' RACE reads, TCRdb lists one record per CDR3 protein. The sample holds about 120,000 distinct CDR3 sequences; roughly 3.1% are singletons and the top ten take 1.3%. The data stem from a study of neurological immune-mediated disorders. Study details: Relapsing-remitting forms accounted for about 90% of the 34 multiple sclerosis patients and secondary progressive forms for 3.

V was shortened by 6 bases and J by 3 bases, with 13 bases between the two germline ends. From germline, CDR1 is SGHTA and CDR2 FQGNSA. The CDR3 has 14 residues. This sequence originates from a woman younger than 45 with multiple sclerosis. V gene TRBV7-2 combines with J gene TRBJ2-3; D call uncertain. The material sequenced was PBMCs. The DNA for the CDR3 is TGTGCCAGCAGGAAAACGGGCAGAACAGATACGCAGTATTTT. It codes for CASRKTGRTDTQYF. Drawing the rest from reference TRBV7-2 and TRBJ2-3, the complete variable domain is GAGVSQSPSNKVTEKGKDVELRCDPISGHTALYWYRQSLGQGLEFLIYFQGNSAPDKSGLPSDRFSAERTGGSVSTLTIQRTQQEDSAVYLCASRKTGRTDTQYFGPGTRLTVL.